The 9 T cell receptor beta chains reported below all come from one sample, sequenced in a study of blood T cell repertoires in COVID-19. Data came from immunoSEQ multiplex PCR; TCRdb stores just in-frame clones and leaves some out. The repertoire has about 66,000 clones, roughly 86% of them found once; the top ten carry just under 7%. The sample was peripheral blood. All receptors derive from a man in his fifties with active COVID-19.

This chain links TRBV6-5 with TRBJ2-3; D unresolved. The V gene lost 0 bases and the J gene lost 4 bases, with 8 bases spanning the gap. Germline V lookup: CDR1 MNHEY, CDR2 SVGAGI. The CDR3 runs 14 residues. In DNA, the CDR3 is TGTGCCAGCAGTTACTCCCCCTTTTCAGATACGCAGTATTTT. Protein product: CASSYSPFSDTQYF.

The rearrangement joins TRBV25-1 to TRBJ2-1, with 7 bases identical to TRBD2. Per germline, CDR1 MGHDK and CDR2 SYGVNS. The J segment lost 7 bases and the V segment lost 1 base, leaving 10 bases of the junction unmatched. CDR3 size: 16 residues. DNA for the CDR3: TGTGCCAGCAGTGAATCCAAACTCGGGGGGTTTAATGAGCAGTTCTTC. Its protein product is CASSESKLGGFNEQFF.

The rearrangement joins TRBV27 to TRBJ1-2, with 9 bases that match TRBD1. With V trimmed by 8 bases and J by 7 bases, 8 bases remained unmatched. The CDR3 has 13 residues. The germline V gene encodes CDR1 MNHEY and CDR2 SMNVEV (reference sequence). The CDR3 region is CASGRDRVVGYTF. The CDR3 DNA reads as TGTGCCAGCGGCCGGGACAGGGTGGTTGGCTACACCTTC.

In its sample, this clone was seen once. The V gene is TRBV2, the J gene TRBJ1-6; D gene uncertain. The CDR3 extends over 13 amino acids. Germline CDR1 SNHLY, CDR2 FYNNEI. V dropped 2 bases and J dropped 10 bases, with 9 bases sitting between them. For the CDR3, the DNA is TGTGCCAGCAGTGAACCCGGACTCTCACCCCTCCACTTT. As protein: CASSEPGLSPLHF. Variable domain in full (rest from reference TRBV2 and TRBJ1-6): EPEVTQTPSHQVTQMGQEVILRCVPISNHLYFYWYRQILGQKVEFLVSFYNNEISEKSEIFDDQFSVERPDGSNFTLKIRSTKLEDSAMYFCASSEPGLSPLHFGNGTRLTVT.

The genes are TRBV29-1 and TRBJ2-2; D unresolved. The length of the CDR3 is 11 residues. Trimming pared 8 bases from V and 3 bases from J, leaving 7 bases between. The germline V gene has CDR1 SQVTM and CDR2 ANQGSEA. The CDR3 nucleotides are TGCAGCCCCCGGTACACCGGGGAGCTGTTTTTT. Protein: CSPRYTGELFF.

The J gene is TRBJ2-7, the V gene TRBV18; no definite D call. Trimming cost V 1 base and J 6 bases, with 10 bases left between them. The CDR3 length is 13 residues. Germline lookup yields CDR1 KGHSH and CDR2 LQKENI. The CDR3: CASSPQAGTEQYF. In DNA, the CDR3 is TGTGCCAGCTCACCACAGGCAGGAACCGAGCAGTACTTC.

The chain links TRBV11-2 to TRBJ2-7; D unresolved. Trimming cost V 3 bases and J 2 bases, with 8 bases left between them. CDR3 length: 13 amino acids. Germline lookup yields CDR1 SGHAT and CDR2 FQNNGV. CDR3: CASSFVLTYEQYF. The CDR3 nucleotides are TGTGCCAGCAGCTTCGTCCTTACCTACGAGCAGTACTTC.

The rearrangement links TRBV9 to TRBJ2-5, with 8 bases matching TRBD2. This CDR3 spans 15 amino acids. Germline values: CDR1 SGDLS, CDR2 YYNGEE. V was clipped by 4 bases and J by 0 bases; unmatched bases: 5. CDR3 residues: CASSLSGANQETQYF. In DNA form, the CDR3 reads TGTGCCAGCAGCCTTAGCGGGGCCAACCAAGAGACCCAGTACTTC.

The CDR3 loop reads CASSIGDRRTGELFF. Written as DNA, the CDR3 is TGTGCCAGTAGTATAGGCGACAGGAGGACCGGGGAGCTGTTTTTT. J is TRBJ2-2 and V is TRBV19, with D possibly TRBD1 on 6 matching bases. Germline V gives CDR1 LNHDA, CDR2 SQIVND (reference sequence). V was trimmed by 1 base and J by 5 bases, leaving 11 bases between them. The CDR3 runs 15 residues.